These T cell receptor beta chains were read from a single sample in a study of OX40 agonist ivuxolimab in advanced cancers. The data were produced by immunoSEQ multiplex PCR, yet TCRdb's version contains in-frame clones alone and is incomplete. The data hold roughly 92,000 clones, with approximately 88% observed a single time. This specimen was CD4+ or CD8+ T cells sorted from blood, taken in a trial of the OX40 agonist ivuxolimab. Every receptor here comes from an adult with an advanced solid tumor such as melanoma, head and neck, liver or kidney cancer. CDR3s include the opening cysteine and the closing phenylalanine or tryptophan. The D gene is left open where the match is weak. A row's size may be missing; if present it is once, few, many or a size class.

j_call v_call d_call clone_size cdr3_nt cdr3_aa
TRBJ2-7 TRBV9 TRBD1 once TGTGCCAGCAGCCCTGAGTGGGACAGGGTGGGGGAGCAGTACTTC CASSPEWDRVGEQYF
TRBJ2-1 TRBV6-5 TRBD2 . TGTGCCAGCAGCCGCGGGGGGGCGGGGTACAATGAGCAGTTCTTC CASSRGGAGYNEQFF
TRBJ1-2 TRBV5-6 . once TGTGCCAGCAGCTTTCGGGATGACTATGGCTACACCTTC CASSFRDDYGYTF
TRBJ2-1 TRBV15 TRBD1 once TGTGCCACCAAGCGGGACAGGGACCTCAATGAGCAGTTCTTC CATKRDRDLNEQFF
TRBJ2-7 TRBV6-6 . . TGTGCCAGCAGTTACGTCCCCCCGGACCCCCAGTACTTC CASSYVPPDPQYF
TRBJ1-1 TRBV18 . few TGTGCCAGCTCACCAGTTAGAGGGAACACTGAAGCTTTCTTT CASSPVRGNTEAFF
TRBJ2-1 TRBV5-5 . . TGTGCCAGCAGCTCGACTAGTATTGGGGAGCAGTTCTTC CASSSTSIGEQFF
TRBJ2-7 TRBV2 TRBD2 . TGTGCCAGCAGTATCAACCTGCGGGGGGCGGATGACTACGAGCAGTACTTC CASSINLRGADDYEQYF
TRBJ2-7 TRBV7-8 . once TGTGCCAGCAGCTTTACAGGGGAGGGGTCCTACGAGCAGTACTTC CASSFTGEGSYEQYF
TRBJ2-1 TRBV7-3 . . TGTGCCAGCAGCCCCACCCGGGGAACCTACAATGAGCAGTTCTTC CASSPTRGTYNEQFF
TRBJ1-4 TRBV30 . . TGTGCCTGGAGTGTATCCACAGCCGGGATGGAAAAACTGTTTTTT CAWSVSTAGMEKLFF
TRBJ1-1 TRBV6-1 TRBD1 . TGTGCCAGCAGACAAGACAGGGACAAATACACTGAAGCTTTCTTT CASRQDRDKYTEAFF
TRBJ1-5 TRBV7-2 . . TGTGCCAGCAGCTTAGTTGCGGATCAGCCCCAGCATTTT CASSLVADQPQHF
TRBJ1-5 TRBV15 TRBD1 . TGTGCCACCAGCAGAAGGCGGGACAGGGGGCTTCAGCCCCAGCATTTT CATSRRRDRGLQPQHF
TRBJ2-1 TRBV28 . . TGTGCCAGCAGTTTTGGGCATAATGAGCAGTTCTTC CASSFGHNEQFF
TRBJ2-2 TRBV25-1 TRBD1 . TGTGCCAGCAGTGAATCGGGACAGGGGAACACCGGGGAGCTGTTTTTT CASSESGQGNTGELFF